What follows are 20 T cell receptor beta chains derived from one specimen sequenced in a study of blood T cell repertoires in COVID-19. Sequenced by immunoSEQ multiplex PCR; TCRdb stores in-frame clones only, minus some. There are about 200,000 clones in the sample; more than 75% occur only once, and 5% to 7% lies in the top ten. Material: PBMCs or T cells enriched from blood (not recorded which). The receptors stem from a man aged 35-49 years with acute COVID-19.

In this sample, this clone turned up once. This sequence joins TRBV7-3 and TRBJ2-5; 9 bases are a match to TRBD1. The germline V gene encodes CDR1 SGHTA and CDR2 FQGTGA. Trimming cost V 0 bases and J 5 bases; bases outside gene matches: 7. The CDR3 has 16 amino acids. The CDR3 region is CASSLTAQGARETQYF. CDR3 DNA: TGTGCCAGCAGCTTAACGGCACAGGGGGCGAGGGAGACCCAGTACTTC. Full variable domain (outside the CDR3, taken from reference TRBV7-3 and TRBJ2-5): GAGVSQTPSNKVTEKGKYVELRCDPISGHTALYWYRQSLGQGPEFLIYFQGTGAADDSGLPNDRFFAVRPEGSVSTLKIQRTERGDSAVYLCASSLTAQGARETQYFGPGTRLLVL.

The chain employs TRBV28 and TRBJ1-4; 11 bases are shared with TRBD1. The V and J ends lost 10 bases and 7 bases, in that order; junction bases with no gene match: 11. CDR1 is MDHEN, CDR2 SYDVKM, per germline. This CDR3 has 15 amino acids. CDR3 sequence reads: CATTGTGGDREKLFF. For the CDR3, the DNA is TGTGCCACTACCGGGACAGGGGGGGATCGTGAAAAACTGTTTTTT.

V and J are TRBV3-1 (or the pseudogene TRBV3-2) and TRBJ1-3, with a weak D call TRBD1 (6 bases). Germline V gene lookup returns CDR1 LGHDT and CDR2 YNNKEL (reference sequence). Trimming removed 0 bases from V and 14 bases from J, with 17 bases in between. The CDR3 runs to 14 residues. The CDR3 DNA sequence: TGTGCCAGCAGCCAAGAAATTGGGACACCGAGCGTATATTTT. Translated: CASSQEIGTPSVYF.

This rearrangement joins TRBV7-2 to TRBJ2-5; the match to TRBD2 covers 7 bases. This CDR3 region has 16 residues. V lost 0 bases and J lost 2; bases outside the gene matches: 6. Germline V lookup: CDR1 SGHTA, CDR2 FQGNSA. This CDR3 is CASSLARWREQETQYF. Written as DNA, the CDR3 is TGTGCCAGCAGCTTAGCGCGTTGGCGGGAGCAAGAGACCCAGTACTTC.

This clone has a single count. The CDR3 here is CASRRDRVPAEQYF. CDR3 DNA: TGTGCCAGCAGGAGGGACAGGGTGCCTGCCGAGCAGTACTTC. This rearrangement joins TRBV2 to TRBJ2-7, with 9 positions matching TRBD1. V was clipped by 6 bases and J by 6 bases; unmatched bases: 9. This CDR3 is 14 amino acids long. Germline V gene lookup returns CDR1 SNHLY and CDR2 FYNNEI.

There are a few counts of this clone. The chain links TRBV28 to TRBJ1-4; perhaps TRBD1 as D (6 bases). Trimming removed 5 bases from V and 2 bases from J, with 15 bases in between. CDR1 MDHEN and CDR2 SYDVKM come from the germline V gene. The CDR3 loop spans 16 amino acids. The CDR3 DNA follows: TGTGCCAGCAGTCCTTGGCAACAGGGCACTAATGAAAAACTGTTTTTT. Its translation is CASSPWQQGTNEKLFF.

The chain has TRBV7-9 and TRBJ1-2; 8 bases match TRBD1. V was clipped by 3 bases and J by 5 bases; unmatched bases: 5. CDR1 SEHNR and CDR2 FQNEAQ come from the germline V gene (reference sequence). The CDR3 covers 14 residues. The CDR3 is CASSFGQGGYGYTF. The CDR3 DNA follows: TGTGCCAGCAGCTTCGGACAGGGCGGGTATGGCTACACCTTC.

This clone is a singleton in its sample. The V call is TRBV9, the J call TRBJ2-7; 7 bases are shared with TRBD2. There are 14 residues in the CDR3. Trimming removed 3 bases from V and 3 bases from J; junction bases left unmatched: 6. Germline V lookup: CDR1 SGDLS, CDR2 YYNGEE. In nucleotides, the CDR3 is TGTGCCAGCAGCGGCCGGGACTATCTCTACGAGCAGTACTTC. Amino acid sequence: CASSGRDYLYEQYF. The variable domain in full, completed from reference TRBV9 and TRBJ2-7, reads DSGVTQTPKHLITATGQRVTLRCSPRSGDLSVYWYQQSLDQGLQFLIQYYNGEERAKGNILERFSAQQFPDLHSELNLSSLELGDSALYFCASSGRDYLYEQYFGPGTRLTVT.

This rearrangement joins TRBV6-5 to TRBJ2-7; 9 bases align to TRBD1. Germline CDR1 and CDR2: MNHEY and SVGAGI. There are 13 residues in the CDR3. V lost 4 bases, J lost 6 bases, and 4 bases stayed unmatched. CDR3 sequence: CASSLGQGSEQYF. The DNA of the CDR3 is TGTGCCAGCAGTTTGGGACAGGGAAGCGAGCAGTACTTC.

V usage is TRBV9 and J usage is TRBJ2-4; possibly TRBD2 for D (7 bases). CDR3 length: 15 residues. Germline assignment: CDR1 SGDLS and CDR2 YYNGEE. The germline V and J ends were trimmed by 4 bases and 8 bases, with 19 bases remaining between them. In nucleotides, the CDR3 is TGTGCCAGCAGCCGGAAGGTGGGGGGGCTGGACATTCAGTACTTC. This encodes CASSRKVGGLDIQYF.

This sequence joins TRBV7-9 and TRBJ2-4, with TRBD2 matching over 9 bases. V dropped 5 bases and J dropped 4; count of bases not matched to a gene: 6. This CDR3 has 15 amino acids. Germline V CDR1 and CDR2: SEHNR, FQNEAQ (reference sequence). CDR3 region: CASSPETSGKNIQYF. The CDR3 bases are TGTGCCAGCAGCCCCGAGACTAGCGGTAAAAACATTCAGTACTTC.

This chain connects TRBV7-8 to TRBJ1-5, with 9 positions matching TRBD1. V shed 6 bases, J shed 3 bases, and the junction held 15 bases outside the gene matches. This CDR3 contains 18 residues. The germline V gene encodes CDR1 SGHVS and CDR2 FQNEAQ. The CDR3 region is CASSTPHMDRGANQPQHF. As DNA, the CDR3 is TGTGCCAGCAGTACACCCCACATGGACAGGGGAGCCAATCAGCCCCAGCATTTT.

V usage is TRBV4-1 and J usage is TRBJ2-1; D is unresolved. The CDR3 covers 13 residues. V was clipped by 0 bases and J by 10 bases, with 10 bases between them. Germline V gene sequence: CDR1 MGHRA, CDR2 YSYEKL. The CDR3 nucleotides are TGCGCCAGCAGCCAAGATCAACAGACGGAGCAGTTCTTC. This encodes CASSQDQQTEQFF.

The V gene is TRBV11-2, the J gene TRBJ2-7, with a tentative D call TRBD2 (6 bases). The CDR3 has 14 residues. The germline V gene encodes CDR1 SGHAT and CDR2 FQNNGV. V gave up 4 bases and J gave up 4 bases, with 14 bases separating them. In DNA form, the CDR3 reads TGTGCCAGCAGCTGGGGACTGGCTGCGTACGAGCAGTACTTC. Its protein product is CASSWGLAAYEQYF.

The chain links TRBV30 to TRBJ2-1; tentatively, D is TRBD2 (5 bases). The germline V and J ends were trimmed by 4 bases and 5 bases, with 9 bases remaining between them. Germline V CDR1 and CDR2: GTSNPN, SVGIG (reference sequence). The length of the CDR3 is 12 residues. Here the CDR3 reads CAWIKRDNEQFF. The CDR3 region has the DNA TGTGCCTGGATTAAGAGGGACAATGAGCAGTTCTTC.

The chain is built from TRBV3-1 (or the pseudogene TRBV3-2) and TRBJ2-3, with D possibly matching TRBD2 (5 bases). The CDR3 is 14 residues long. Germline CDR1 LGHDT, CDR2 YNNKEL (reference sequence). V lost 3 bases, J lost 5 bases, and 12 bases lay in between. CDR3 residues: CASSHRLAGDTQYF. CDR3 DNA sequence: TGTGCCAGCAGCCATCGTCTAGCTGGAGATACGCAGTATTTT.

The genes are TRBV5-1 and TRBJ2-2, with a tentative D call TRBD1 (7 bases). The germline V gene encodes CDR1 SGHRS and CDR2 YFSETQ. This CDR3 contains 16 residues. V lost 1 base and J 9 bases, leaving 19 bases between the germline ends. CDR3 coding DNA: TGCGCCAGCAGCTTGCCGGTCCAGGGGGGTTCCTGGGAGCTGTTTTTT. Residues: CASSLPVQGGSWELFF.

The chain joins TRBV6-5 to TRBJ1-4; D call uncertain. The CDR3 is 14 amino acids. CDR1 and CDR2 (germline): MNHEY, SVGAGI. Trimming left V 11 bases short and J 0 bases short, with 13 bases between. The CDR3, as DNA: TGTGCCGCAAAGGAGGGTACAACTAATGAAAAACTGTTTTTT. Its protein product is CAAKEGTTNEKLFF.

This chain's CDR3 is CASSPSFAADTQYF. The CDR3 nucleotides are TGTGCCAGCAGCCCTAGCTTCGCGGCAGATACGCAGTATTTT. The rearrangement uses TRBV7-2 and TRBJ2-3; tentative D call: TRBD2 (5 bases). CDR1 and CDR2 from the germline V gene are SGHTA and FQGNSA. This CDR3 region has 14 residues. The germline V and J ends were trimmed by 5 bases and 4 bases, with 13 bases remaining between them.

The rearrangement links TRBV19 to TRBJ2-1, with 14 bases aligning to TRBD2. Trimming removed 8 bases from V and 9 bases from J; junction bases left unmatched: 9. CDR1 is LNHDA, CDR2 SQIVND, per germline (reference sequence). The length of the CDR3 is 15 residues. CDR3 DNA: TGTGCCAGTGGGACTAGCGGGAGCGTCCTTGGTGAGCAGTTCTTC. Protein sequence: CASGTSGSVLGEQFF.